This T cell receptor beta chain was profiled in a study of blood T cell repertoires in COVID-19. Assay used: immunoSEQ multiplex PCR; TCRdb lists only in-frame clones, some missing. The sample holds some 240,000 clones, 87% seen once. Material: peripheral blood. This TCR came from a man in his sixties who had recovered from COVID-19.

This chain's CDR3 is CASTKYAQGGGELFF. CDR3 nucleotide sequence: TGTGCCAGCACCAAATACGCACAGGGTGGCGGGGAGCTGTTTTTT. V and J are TRBV11-2 and TRBJ2-2, with D possibly matching TRBD1 (6 bases). The V end was cut by 7 bases, the J end by 7 bases, with 19 bases between. Germline assignment: CDR1 SGHAT and CDR2 FQNNGV. This CDR3 has 15 residues.